The sequence of this T cell receptor beta chain was determined in a study of T cell repertoires in cytomegalovirus infection. Looking at the study overall: Evidence of both CMV infection and a matching HLA type came from public TCR beta signatures.

Using its own MiXCR run on the reads, TCRdb lists one record per CDR3 protein. Among 170,000 or so distinct CDR3 sequences listed, roughly an eighth were seen once. There are 16 residues in the CDR3. Losses at the gene ends were 6 bases for V and 3 bases for J; bases not matched to a gene: 11. The germline V gene encodes CDR1 MDHEN and CDR2 SYDVKM. This clonotype was observed at least ten times. Its antigen is unidentified. Study-wide results and caveats: Clonotypes of TCR beta that were HLA-C-restricted and CMV-specific dominated the ex vivo response. Of the TCR beta families, the public ones yielded a cumulative frequency that identified carriers of CMV plus the relevant HLA.

The origin of this receptor is a human donor in good health (CMV status not recorded). Some clones in this sample may be carry-over from other donors' samples. The sequencing input was PBMCs. The J gene is TRBJ1-5, the V gene TRBV28; 7 positions match TRBD1. For the CDR3, the DNA is TGTGCCAGCAGCAGTGGGGGCAGGGGGGACAATCAGCCCCAGCATTTT. It encodes CASSSGGRGDNQPQHF. Based on the CDR3 plus reference TRBV28 and TRBJ1-5, the full variable domain is DVKVTQSSRYLVKRTGEKVFLECVQDMDHENMFWYRQDPGLGLRLIYFSYDVKMKEKGDIPEGYSVSREKKERFSLILESASTNQTSMYLCASSSGGRGDNQPQHFGDGTRLSIL.